This T cell receptor beta chain was identified during a study of blood T cells in healthy people across ages. A sample-barcoded 5' primer and a J-beta primer mix were used in a second PCR of roughly 6 to 11 cycles. TCRdb re-called the 5' RACE reads through MiXCR, storing one row per CDR3 protein. This sample has roughly 1,800,000 distinct CDR3 sequences, with 49% found just once. Trimming shortened V by 3 bases and J by 6 bases, and 17 bases separated the two germline ends. CDR1 SGHTA and CDR2 FQGNSA come from the germline V gene. This CDR3 has 15 residues. The specimen sequenced was blood. The clonotype comes from a middle-aged woman in good health. This sequence joins TRBV7-2 and TRBJ2-5; D perhaps matches TRBD2 (5 bases). Here the CDR3 DNA reads TGTGCCAGCAGCTTTGGGCTGGACTCCTCCCAGACCCAGTACTTC. Translation: CASSFGLDSSQTQYF.